This entry lists 19 T cell receptor beta chains sequenced from one sample in a study of shared clonotypes between healthy human individuals. The data were produced by immunoSEQ multiplex PCR, yet TCRdb's version contains in-frame clones alone and is incomplete. The sample has around 1.4 million clones, roughly 98.5% seen once. Sequencing used naive CD4+ T cells sorted from blood. As for subset: CD45RA+ positively selected. The origin of the receptors is a man between 25 and 39 years old in good health.

CDR3 coding DNA: TGTGCCAGCAGTTTCCCGTTGGGACGTAGCTCTGGAAACACCATATATTTT. Its protein is CASSFPLGRSSGNTIYF. V gene TRBV27 combines with J gene TRBJ1-3; tentative D call: TRBD1 (5 bases). CDR3 size: 17 residues. The germline V and J ends were trimmed by 3 bases and 0 bases, with 15 bases remaining between them. Germline CDR1 reads MNHEY; CDR2 reads SMNVEV (reference sequence).

V gene TRBV28 combines with J gene TRBJ2-1, with D perhaps given as TRBD1 or TRBD2 (5 bases each). Trimming left V 0 bases short and J 6 bases short, with 12 bases between. This CDR3 is built from 15 residues. Looked up from germline, CDR1 is MDHEN and CDR2 is SYDVKM. The CDR3 nucleotides read TGTGCCAGCAGTTTATGGGGACCGGGGTCCAATGAGCAGTTCTTC. This codes for CASSLWGPGSNEQFF.

The J gene is TRBJ1-3, the V gene TRBV18; the match to TRBD1 covers 7 bases. The germline V gene encodes CDR1 KGHSH and CDR2 LQKENI. Germline trimming cut 3 bases from V and 0 bases from J; bases unmatched to any gene: 8. This CDR3 has 17 residues. CDR3 protein: CASSPSGTALSGNTIYF. The CDR3 DNA reads TGTGCCAGCTCACCGAGCGGGACAGCGCTCTCTGGAAACACCATATATTTT.

This chain uses TRBV2 with TRBJ2-7, with TRBD1 matching 9 bases. This CDR3 contains 16 residues. From germline, CDR1 is SNHLY and CDR2 FYNNEI. The J segment lost 0 bases and the V segment lost 5 bases, leaving 8 bases of the junction unmatched. The CDR3 sequence is CASSRTGERNSYEQYF. The CDR3, as DNA: TGTGCCAGCAGTCGGACAGGGGAGAGGAACTCCTACGAGCAGTACTTC.

The V and J genes are TRBV15 and TRBJ1-5; D gene unclear. This CDR3 is 15 amino acids long. Deletions cut 6 bases from V and 4 bases from J, with 16 bases between. The germline gives CDR1 LNHNV, CDR2 YYDKDF (reference sequence). The CDR3 loop reads CATRLFGQPNQPQHF. In DNA form, the CDR3 reads TGTGCCACCAGGTTGTTCGGGCAGCCGAATCAGCCCCAGCATTTT. The full variable domain, completed using reference TRBV15 and TRBJ1-5, is DAMVIQNPRYQVTQFGKPVTLSCSQTLNHNVMYWYQQKSSQAPKLLFHYYDKDFNNEADTPDNFQSRRPNTSFCFLDIRSPGLGDTAMYLCATRLFGQPNQPQHFGDGTRLSIL.

The gene calls are TRBV28 and TRBJ2-2, with 9 bases aligning to TRBD1. CDR1 MDHEN and CDR2 SYDVKM come from the germline V gene. The CDR3 has 16 amino acids. Germline trimming cut 5 bases from V and 1 base from J; bases unmatched to any gene: 5. CDR3 loop: CASSDPGQGNTGELFF. The DNA for the CDR3 is TGTGCCAGCAGTGACCCGGGACAGGGGAACACCGGGGAGCTGTTTTTT.

V usage is TRBV10-3 and J usage is TRBJ1-1; D is unclear. Trimming stripped 3 bases from V and 1 base from J, with 9 bases between. CDR3 size: 14 residues. Germline CDR1 ENHRY, CDR2 SYGVKD. The CDR3 bases are TGTGCCATCAGTGACCCGACCGAGAACACTGAAGCTTTCTTT. Translating it yields CAISDPTENTEAFF.

Note on this clone: Other DNA sequences within the sample encode an identical CDR3. This chain uses TRBV5-1 with TRBJ2-7; 7 bases fit TRBD1. This CDR3 is built from 13 residues. Germline loops: CDR1 SGHRS, CDR2 YFSETQ. The V segment lost 4 bases and the J segment 2 bases; nucleotides outside the gene matches: 3. The CDR3 sequence is CASSPGTAYEQYF. CDR3 DNA: TGCGCCAGCAGCCCCGGGACAGCCTACGAGCAGTACTTC. The whole variable domain, filled in from reference TRBV5-1 and TRBJ2-7, reads KAGVTQTPRYLIKTRGQQVTLSCSPISGHRSVSWYQQTPGQGLQFLFEYFSETQRNKGNFPGRFSGRQFSNSRSEMNVSTLELGDSALYLCASSPGTAYEQYFGPGTRLTVT.

The rearrangement links TRBV10-3 to TRBJ2-7; D is unresolved. Germline CDR1 and CDR2: ENHRY and SYGVKD. The CDR3 covers 13 residues. V was clipped by 3 bases and J by 2 bases, with 8 bases between them. CDR3 sequence reads: CAISEGSPYEQYF. The CDR3 coding sequence is TGTGCCATCAGTGAAGGCAGCCCCTACGAGCAGTACTTC.

Note on this clone: This sample also contains other DNA sequences that code for the same CDR3. J is TRBJ2-3 and V is TRBV5-1; 9 positions agree with TRBD2. Germline V gene lookup returns CDR1 SGHRS and CDR2 YFSETQ. The CDR3 spans 14 residues. V lost 4 bases, J lost 3 bases, and 3 bases stayed unmatched. CDR3 in amino acids: CASSVSGGTDTQYF. CDR3 coding DNA: TGCGCCAGCAGCGTGAGCGGGGGGACAGATACGCAGTATTTT.

The rearrangement links TRBV5-6 to TRBJ2-1; possibly TRBD2 for D (5 bases). Germline-derived CDR1 and CDR2 are SGHDT and YYEEEE. The CDR3 totals 12 residues. V was clipped by 2 bases and J by 6 bases, with 6 bases between them. CDR3 protein: CASSLLVNEQFF. CDR3 nucleotide sequence: TGTGCCAGCAGCTTACTAGTCAATGAGCAGTTCTTC. The full variable domain, completed using reference TRBV5-6 and TRBJ2-1, is DAGVTQSPTHLIKTRGQQVTLRCSPKSGHDTVSWYQQALGQGPQFIFQYYEEEERQRGNFPDRFSGHQFPNYSSELNVNALLLGDSALYLCASSLLVNEQFFGPGTRLTVL.

The chain carries TRBV21-1 and TRBJ1-2. TRBV21-1 is a listed pseudogene. This CDR3 has 14 residues. The DNA of the CDR3 is TGTGCCAGCATCACCGTGGGTGTGGGGGACTGCACCTACTTC. Its translation is CASITVGVGDCTYF.

The CDR3 protein is CASSPRGRQPQHF. The CDR3 bases are TGTGCCAGCAGCCCCCGAGGACGGCAGCCCCAGCATTTT. This sequence joins TRBV9 and TRBJ1-5, with D unresolved. V was shortened by 4 bases and J by 7 bases, with 12 bases between the two germline ends. CDR3 size: 13 residues. Germline V gives CDR1 SGDLS, CDR2 YYNGEE.

Turning to this clone: In the same sample, other DNA sequences code for this CDR3. This chain uses TRBV7-2 with TRBJ1-5, with TRBD1 matching 10 bases. This CDR3 region has 15 residues. Trimming removed 4 bases from V and 1 base from J; junction bases left unmatched: 1. Per the germline V gene, CDR1 is SGHTA and CDR2 is FQGNSA. CDR3 bases: TGTGCCAGCAGCTCGGGACAGGGGAGCAATCAGCCCCAGCATTTT. It encodes CASSSGQGSNQPQHF.

J is TRBJ2-7 and V is TRBV25-1, with D hard to call. V was shortened by 2 bases and J by 2 bases, with 13 bases between the two germline ends. The CDR3 contains 15 residues. The germline V gene encodes CDR1 MGHDK and CDR2 SYGVNS. In DNA, the CDR3 is TGTGCCAGCAGTGAAGGGCAACATAGGGCCTACGAGCAGTACTTC. Its protein product is CASSEGQHRAYEQYF.

The chain has TRBV5-8 and TRBJ1-1, with D uncertain. Germline lookup yields CDR1 SGHTS and CDR2 YDEGEE. Deletions cut 4 bases from V and 11 bases from J, with 9 bases between. The CDR3 has 10 residues. CDR3 protein: CASSKDLAFF. The CDR3 DNA follows: TGTGCCAGCAGCAAGGACTTGGCTTTCTTT.

Of note for this clone: This same CDR3 is encoded by further DNA sequences in the sample. The chain uses TRBV27 and TRBJ2-1; D unresolved. CDR1 and CDR2 (germline): MNHEY, SMNVEV (reference sequence). The CDR3 extends over 15 amino acids. The V and J ends lost 6 bases and 0 bases respectively, with 12 bases between them. The CDR3, as DNA: TGTGCCAGCAGCCTGGACCTGAGCTCCTACAATGAGCAGTTCTTC. Translated: CASSLDLSSYNEQFF.

The V and J genes are TRBV7-9 and TRBJ2-2; D is unclear. V lost 5 bases and J 4 bases, leaving 8 bases between the germline ends. This CDR3 has 13 residues. Germline-derived CDR1 and CDR2 are SEHNR and FQNEAQ (reference sequence). Here the CDR3 reads CASSARVTGELFF. The CDR3 coding sequence is TGTGCCAGCAGCGCCCGGGTCACCGGGGAGCTGTTTTTT. Supplemented by reference TRBV7-9 and TRBJ2-2, the full variable domain reads DTGVSQNPRHKITKRGQNVTFRCDPISEHNRLYWYRQTLGQGPEFLTYFQNEAQLEKSRLLSDRFSAERPKGSFSTLEIQRTEQGDSAMYLCASSARVTGELFFGEGSRLTVL.

This chain links TRBV6-5 with TRBJ2-7; 10 bases agree with TRBD1. Per the germline V gene, CDR1 is MNHEY and CDR2 is SVGAGI. V was pared by 4 bases and J by 3 bases, with 3 bases of the junction left unmatched. This CDR3 region has 14 residues. The chain's CDR3 is CASSLGQGNYEQYF. The DNA for the CDR3 is TGTGCCAGCAGTTTGGGACAGGGGAACTACGAGCAGTACTTC.